This T cell receptor beta chain was sequenced during a study of CD8 T cells in ankylosing spondylitis. Researchers built TCR beta libraries using quantitative 5'-RACE with molecular barcodes. MiXCR, applied by TCRdb to the 5' RACE reads, yields one record per CDR3 protein. The sample yields about 160,000 distinct CDR3 sequences, approximately 9% seen once. V lost 0 bases and J lost 0, with 15 bases in between. This CDR3 has 17 amino acids. Germline V gene sequence: CDR1 MNHEY, CDR2 SVGEGT. Comments on this clonotype: The antigen is unknown.

Study conclusions and caveats: Past research had described some motif variants in reactive arthritis synovial fluid and blood. For ankylosing spondylitis blood, a TCR beta motif of 8 or 9 highly homologous variants appeared characteristic. The authors found the disease-linked clones to be CD8+ and relatively rare in peripheral blood.

The sequence was collected from a female donor with ankylosing spondylitis or in good health (not recorded which). V gene TRBV6-2 or TRBV6-3 combines with J gene TRBJ2-7; possibly TRBD1 for D (6 bases). The sequencing sample was made of blood, either unsorted or a sorted T cell fraction (not recorded which). In DNA, the CDR3 is TGTGCCAGCAGTTACTCCATAACAGGGAAGAGCTCCTACGAGCAGTACTTC. Translating gives CASSYSITGKSSYEQYF.